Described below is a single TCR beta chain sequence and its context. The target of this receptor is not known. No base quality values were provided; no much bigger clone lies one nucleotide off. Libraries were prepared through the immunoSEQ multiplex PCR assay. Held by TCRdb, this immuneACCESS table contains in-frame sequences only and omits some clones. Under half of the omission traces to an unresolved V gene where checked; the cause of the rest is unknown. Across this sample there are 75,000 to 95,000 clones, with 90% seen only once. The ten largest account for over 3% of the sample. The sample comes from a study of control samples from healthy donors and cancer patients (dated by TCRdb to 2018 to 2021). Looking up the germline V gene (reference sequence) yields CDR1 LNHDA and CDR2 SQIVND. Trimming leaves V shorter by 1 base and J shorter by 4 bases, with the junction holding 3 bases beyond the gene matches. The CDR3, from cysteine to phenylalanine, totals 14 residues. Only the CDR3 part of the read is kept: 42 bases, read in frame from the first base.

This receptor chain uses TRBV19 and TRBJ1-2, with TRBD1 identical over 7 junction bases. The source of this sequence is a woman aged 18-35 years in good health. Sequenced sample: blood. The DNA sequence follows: TGTGCCAGTAGTATAGGACAGGGCAGCTATGGCTACACCTTC. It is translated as CASSIGQGSYGYTF.